This T cell receptor (beta chain) derives from a study of shared clonotypes between healthy human individuals. Trimming pared 7 bases from V and 0 bases from J, leaving 10 bases between. The CDR3 contains 15 residues. Germline-derived CDR1 and CDR2 are LNHDA and SQIVND (reference sequence). Using immunoSEQ multiplex PCR, the repertoire was profiled, and TCRdb retains in-frame clones only, with some absent. This table holds a few million clones, approximately 94% found once. This clonotype was sampled from a man younger than 35 in good health. Specimen: naive CD4+ T cells sorted from blood. The subset denotes: CD45RA+ positively selected. V gene TRBV19 combines with J gene TRBJ1-6; the D gene is possibly TRBD1 (5 bases). CDR3 sequence: CASNEDSSYNSPLHF. The CDR3 bases are TGTGCCAGTAATGAAGACAGCTCCTATAATTCACCCCTCCACTTT.